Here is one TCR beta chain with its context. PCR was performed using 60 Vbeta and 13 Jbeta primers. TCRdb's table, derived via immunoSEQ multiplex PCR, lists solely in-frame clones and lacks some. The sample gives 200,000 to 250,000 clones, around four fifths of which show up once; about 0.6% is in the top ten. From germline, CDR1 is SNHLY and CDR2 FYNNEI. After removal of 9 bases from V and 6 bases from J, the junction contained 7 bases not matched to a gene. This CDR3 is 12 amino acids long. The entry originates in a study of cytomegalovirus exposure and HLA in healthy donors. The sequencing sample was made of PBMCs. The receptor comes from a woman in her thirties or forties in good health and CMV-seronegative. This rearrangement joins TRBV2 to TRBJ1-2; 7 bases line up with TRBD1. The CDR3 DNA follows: TGTGCCAGAAGACAGGGCAGGAATGGCTACACCTTC. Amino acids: CARRQGRNGYTF.